Listed here are 18 T cell receptor beta chains from one sample, sequenced in a study of T cell responses to AZD1222 COVID-19 vaccine. TCRdb's copy holds only in-frame clones and misses some; the assay was immunoSEQ multiplex PCR. The table includes more than 100,000 clones, around nine tenths detected once. The sample was peripheral blood, taken on day 0 of AZD1222 vaccination. The receptors here all came from an adult in good health.

This clone was picked up one time. The gene calls are TRBV10-3 and TRBJ1-3; 7 positions agree with TRBD1. The CDR3 contains 15 residues. Germline V gene data show CDR1 as ENHRY and CDR2 as SYGVKD. V shed 11 bases, J shed 1 base, and the junction held 11 bases outside the gene matches. The CDR3 sequence: CAVLSLGQSGNTIYF. DNA of the CDR3: TGTGCCGTCCTTAGTCTGGGACAGTCTGGAAACACCATATATTTT.

This clone is a singleton in its sample. The chain couples TRBV18 to TRBJ1-3; TRBD1 is a possible D gene (5 bases). This CDR3 region has 16 residues. Trimming removed 6 bases from V and 0 bases from J, with 15 bases in between. The germline CDR1 and CDR2 sequences are KGHSH and LQKENI. CDR3 sequence: CASSPGLTSSGNTIYF. As DNA, the CDR3 is TGTGCCAGCTCCCCGGGACTCACGAGCTCTGGAAACACCATATATTTT.

The chain is built from TRBV23-1 and TRBJ1-5; no clear D gene. TRBV23-1 is annotated as an ORF whose role is uncertain. The CDR3 covers 11 residues. V was trimmed by 11 bases and J by 2 bases, leaving 7 bases between them. The CDR3 sequence: CAPTGNQPQHF. CDR3 DNA sequence: TGCGCCCCGACCGGCAATCAGCCCCAGCATTTT.

This clone has just one count. The rearrangement joins TRBV6-4 to TRBJ1-5; TRBD1 aligns across 7 bases. Germline loops: CDR1 MRHNA, CDR2 SNTAGT. The CDR3 totals 13 residues. Trimming removed 4 bases from V and 5 bases from J; junction bases left unmatched: 2. DNA of the CDR3: TGTGCCAGCAGTGCCACAGGGGATCAGCCCCAGCATTTT. It codes for CASSATGDQPQHF.

The rearrangement links TRBV7-6 to TRBJ1-5; D perhaps matches TRBD1 (5 bases). Trimming stripped 5 bases from V and 2 bases from J, with 16 bases between. Germline loops: CDR1 SGHVS, CDR2 FNYEAQ. The length of the CDR3 is 16 residues. CDR3 sequence reads: CASSTGAGAGNQPQHF. The CDR3 DNA reads as TGTGCCAGCAGCACCGGGGCAGGCGCTGGCAATCAGCCCCAGCATTTT.

This chain joins TRBV27 and TRBJ2-7; TRBD1 matches 10 bases. The CDR3 length is 16 residues. CDR1 and CDR2 (germline): MNHEY, SMNVEV (reference sequence). J was trimmed by 2 bases and V by 6 bases; bases with no gene match: 10. The CDR3 DNA sequence: TGTGCCAGCAGCCCACCCGGGGACAGGGGAGCCTACGAGCAGTACTTC. Amino acid sequence: CASSPPGDRGAYEQYF.

J is TRBJ1-2 and V is TRBV7-3; 7 bases are a match to TRBD1. With 1 base clipped from V and 7 bases from J, the junction kept 3 bases outside the gene matches. CDR1 is SGHTA and CDR2 is FQGTGA in the germline V gene. The CDR3 length is 13 residues. CDR3 nucleotide sequence: TGTGCCAGCAGCTTAAGGGCAGGGGGTGGCTACACCTTC. It yields the protein CASSLRAGGGYTF.

The rearrangement uses TRBV10-2 and TRBJ2-5; no firm D call. Germline assignment: CDR1 WSHSY and CDR2 SAAADI. Trimming shortened V by 3 bases and J by 2 bases, and 10 bases separated the two germline ends. CDR3 size: 14 residues. The CDR3: CASSETDLQETQYF. The CDR3, as DNA: TGCGCCAGCAGTGAAACAGACCTTCAAGAGACCCAGTACTTC.

This chain links TRBV5-1 with TRBJ1-2; 9 bases agree with TRBD1. Germline lookup yields CDR1 SGHRS and CDR2 YFSETQ. V shed 0 bases and J 4 bases; nucleotides not matched to a gene: 1. The CDR3 length is 14 residues. The CDR3 sequence is CASSLGDRVYGYTF. The DNA for the CDR3 is TGCGCCAGCAGCTTGGGGGACAGGGTCTATGGCTACACCTTC.

V gene TRBV5-1 combines with J gene TRBJ1-4; perhaps TRBD1 as D (6 bases). V was cut by 0 bases and J by 7 bases, with 16 bases left in between. Germline CDR1 is SGHRS and CDR2 is YFSETQ. The CDR3 spans 16 residues. The CDR3 DNA is TGCGCCAGCAGCTTGGTAGGGGGGGCGCCGAGTGAAAAACTGTTTTTT. Protein: CASSLVGGAPSEKLFF.

The rearrangement joins TRBV7-3 to TRBJ2-3; the match to TRBD2 covers 7 bases. Trimming removed 5 bases from V and 8 bases from J; junction bases left unmatched: 7. From germline, CDR1 is SGHTA and CDR2 FQGTGA. This CDR3 has 13 residues. The CDR3 DNA reads TGTGCCAGCAGCACACCGGGGGGAGGTACGCAGTATTTT. Its protein product is CASSTPGGGTQYF.

The chain recombines TRBV10-3 with TRBJ2-7; D is possibly TRBD1 (5 bases). The V end lost 2 bases, the J end lost 11 bases, and 16 bases lay between the germline ends. Germline lookup yields CDR1 ENHRY and CDR2 SYGVKD. This CDR3 region has 13 residues. The CDR3: CAISEPFGKGKYF. The CDR3 bases are TGTGCCATCAGTGAGCCCTTCGGCAAGGGGAAGTACTTC.

The rearrangement uses TRBV30 and TRBJ2-5; D may match TRBD1 or TRBD2 (5 bases each). Trimming took 0 bases from V and 3 from J, leaving 14 bases between them. Germline V CDR1 and CDR2: GTSNPN, SVGIG (reference sequence). This CDR3 comprises 15 residues. The CDR3 spells CAWSVYGKGKETQYF. CDR3 sequence (DNA): TGTGCCTGGAGTGTATACGGGAAGGGGAAAGAGACCCAGTACTTC.

The chain employs TRBV7-3 and TRBJ1-6, with a tentative D call TRBD1 (5 bases). V gave up 1 base and J gave up 7 bases, with 11 bases separating them. Germline lookup yields CDR1 SGHTA and CDR2 FQGTGA. CDR3 length: 15 residues. The CDR3 region has the DNA TGTGCCAGCAGCTTAAGGGGGGGAGACAATTCACCCCTCCACTTT. Protein sequence: CASSLRGGDNSPLHF.

The chain uses TRBV19 and TRBJ2-5; D possibly corresponds to TRBD2 (6 bases). This CDR3 is built from 13 residues. V was shortened by 6 bases and J by 1 base, with 9 bases between the two germline ends. The germline CDR1 and CDR2 sequences are LNHDA and SQIVND (reference sequence). CDR3 amino acids: CASRRDSQETQYF. CDR3 DNA sequence: TGTGCCAGTAGGCGGGATAGCCAAGAGACCCAGTACTTC.

The V call is TRBV19, the J call TRBJ1-5; D remains unclear. The ends were cut back, 2 bases at V and 4 bases at J, with 9 bases in the middle. Germline V gene sequence: CDR1 LNHDA, CDR2 SQIVND (reference sequence). This CDR3 has 14 residues. The CDR3 region is CASSIWATNQPQHF. The CDR3 DNA reads as TGTGCCAGTAGTATATGGGCCACTAATCAGCCCCAGCATTTT.

The chain has TRBV15 and TRBJ2-7, with D uncertain. Germline V gene lookup returns CDR1 LNHNV and CDR2 YYDKDF (reference sequence). The length of the CDR3 is 13 residues. V lost 1 base and J 0 bases, leaving 4 bases between the germline ends. The DNA for the CDR3 is TGTGCCACCAGCAGAGGTAGCTCCTACGAGCAGTACTTC. Amino acid sequence: CATSRGSSYEQYF.

The rearrangement joins TRBV7-9 to TRBJ2-1, with 12 bases aligning to TRBD1. V dropped 5 bases and J dropped 7; count of bases not matched to a gene: 9. The CDR3 runs 16 residues. Germline V gives CDR1 SEHNR, CDR2 FQNEAQ (reference sequence). Here the CDR3 DNA reads TGTGCCAGCAGCGGGGCCGGGACAGGGGGCGAAAATGAGCAGTTCTTC. The encoded protein is CASSGAGTGGENEQFF.